The rows below give T cell receptor beta chains drawn from one sample of a study of human T cells and chemical hapten exposure. TCRdb fed the RACE reads into MiXCR, producing one record per CDR3 protein. The data show 75,000 to 80,000 distinct CDR3 sequences, about 8.6% seen once. The material sequenced was whole blood. These receptors were collected from a female donor in good health. Some clones in this sample may be carry-over from other donors' samples. The CDR3 runs from the conserved cysteine through the conserved F or W. D genes are given only for firm matches. The size of a clone is reported for some rows only, either as once, few or many, or as a class for expanded clones.

clone_size,v_call,j_call,d_call,cdr3_nt,cdr3_aa
many,TRBV6-2/TRBV6-3,TRBJ1-1,.,TGTGCCAGCAGTTATTCAGGGCAATATGAAGCTTTCTTT,CASSYSGQYEAFF
.,TRBV7-2,TRBJ1-5,.,TGTGCCAGCAGGTCAACCGGGGCTCCATATCAGCCCCAGCATTTT,CASRSTGAPYQPQHF
many,TRBV27,TRBJ2-7,TRBD2,TGTGCCAGCAGCGAGCGGGGGTACGAGCAGTACTTC,CASSERGYEQYF